Listed here are 25 T cell receptor beta chains from one sample, sequenced in a study of T cell changes during pregnancy in multiple sclerosis. The protocol was immunoSEQ multiplex PCR, while the TCRdb copy is restricted to in-frame clones and leaves out a portion. Of roughly 70,000 clones in the sample, over 75% are singletons; the top ten hold 1.5%. The sample was peripheral blood, taken in the third trimester of pregnancy. Source of these receptors: a female donor with multiple sclerosis, enrolled in a pregnancy study.

V gene TRBV11-3 combines with J gene TRBJ2-1; D is undetermined. The V end lost 2 bases, the J end lost 3 bases, and 8 bases lay between the germline ends. The CDR3 totals 14 residues. CDR1 SGHNT and CDR2 YENEEA come from the germline V gene. In nucleotides, the CDR3 is TGTGCCAGCAGCTTACCTTCCGGCTACAATGAGCAGTTCTTC. It codes for CASSLPSGYNEQFF.

The gene calls are TRBV6-5 and TRBJ1-1, with a possible D match to TRBD1 (6 bases). Germline CDR1 and CDR2: MNHEY and SVGAGI. V lost 5 bases to trimming and J lost 3 bases, with 10 bases between them. The CDR3 runs to 13 residues. CDR3 in amino acids: CASSPRTDTEAFF. For the CDR3, the DNA is TGTGCCAGCAGTCCAAGGACAGACACTGAAGCTTTCTTT.

The chain is built from TRBV5-6 and TRBJ1-1; 8 nucleotides agree with TRBD1. The length of the CDR3 is 14 residues. V dropped 5 bases and J dropped 3; count of bases not matched to a gene: 6. The germline V gene has CDR1 SGHDT and CDR2 YYEEEE. CDR3 loop: CASSDRGYDTEAFF. CDR3 DNA: TGTGCCAGCAGTGACAGGGGCTACGACACTGAAGCTTTCTTT.

The V gene is TRBV7-7, the J gene TRBJ2-5, with 14 bases lining up with TRBD2. Trimming took 5 bases from V and 4 from J; bases not matched to a gene: 3. From germline, CDR1 is SSHAT and CDR2 FNYEAQ (reference sequence). This CDR3 contains 15 residues. CDR3 bases: TGTGCCAGCAGCCCGGGACTAGCGGGGGTAGAGACCCAGTACTTC. Amino acid sequence: CASSPGLAGVETQYF.

The V gene is TRBV29-1, the J gene TRBJ1-1; the match to TRBD1 covers 12 bases. The CDR3 is 14 residues long. CDR1 SQVTM and CDR2 ANQGSEA come from the germline V gene. The V and J ends lost 1 base and 10 bases, in that order; junction bases with no gene match: 7. Here the CDR3 DNA reads TGCAGCGTTGAAGGGGGGACAGGGGGCCGAGGAGCTTTCTTT. Protein: CSVEGGTGGRGAFF.

The chain couples TRBV29-1 to TRBJ2-7; D unresolved. This CDR3 contains 13 residues. Trimming stripped 6 bases from V and 2 bases from J, with 14 bases between. Germline lookup yields CDR1 SQVTM and CDR2 ANQGSEA. The CDR3 spells CSVPATLPYEQYF. The CDR3 DNA follows: TGCAGCGTCCCCGCCACTTTACCCTACGAGCAGTACTTC.

This clone was found a few times. The chain joins TRBV7-2 to TRBJ2-2, with 9 nucleotides matching TRBD2. The CDR3 loop spans 16 amino acids. The trim removed 5 bases at V and 7 bases at J, leaving 11 bases unmatched. The V gene's germline CDR1 is SGHTA and CDR2 FQGNSA. The CDR3 nucleotides are TGTGCCAGCAGCCCTAGCGGGAAAAGGAGCGACGGGGAGCTGTTTTTT. Protein: CASSPSGKRSDGELFF.

The chain has TRBV4-3 and TRBJ2-7; 9 nucleotides align to TRBD2. This CDR3 comprises 16 residues. J gave up 3 bases and V 1 base, and 7 bases lay outside the gene matches. Germline lookup yields CDR1 LGHNA and CDR2 YSLEER. The CDR3 nucleotides read TGCGCCAGCAGCCAAGTTTGGGCTAGCGGGGACTACGAGCAGTACTTC. Its translation: CASSQVWASGDYEQYF.

The V and J genes are TRBV4-3 and TRBJ1-6, with 8 bases identical to TRBD1. CDR1 is LGHNA, CDR2 YSLEER, per germline. The CDR3 runs to 14 residues. The junction had 0 bases not matched to a gene; V was cut back by 0 bases and J by 8 bases. In nucleotides, the CDR3 is TGCGCCAGCAGCCAAGAGACAGGGGATTCACCCCTCCACTTT. Its translation is CASSQETGDSPLHF.

The CDR3 coding sequence is TGTGCCAGCAGCCCAGCCGGGTCGGCTAGTTGGGATGAGCAGTTCTTC. Its protein is CASSPAGSASWDEQFF. The V gene is TRBV7-3, the J gene TRBJ2-1, with D uncertain. The CDR3 sequence is 16 residues long. CDR1 is SGHTA and CDR2 is FQGTGA in the germline V gene. The V end lost 5 bases, the J end lost 8 bases, and 22 bases lay between the germline ends.

The genes are TRBV10-3 and TRBJ2-1, with 9 positions matching TRBD2. Per germline, CDR1 ENHRY and CDR2 SYGVKD. The V segment lost 0 bases and the J segment 8 bases; nucleotides outside the gene matches: 11. The CDR3 loop spans 17 amino acids. The CDR3 nucleotides read TGTGCCATCAGTGAGTCGAGGTCTAGCGGGATCCAGTATGAGCAGTTCTTC. Protein: CAISESRSSGIQYEQFF.

This clone was found a few times. The chain combines TRBV5-1 with TRBJ1-4; no definite D call. Germline V CDR1 and CDR2: SGHRS, YFSETQ. The V end lost 3 bases, the J end lost 7 bases, and 16 bases lay between the germline ends. This CDR3 spans 15 amino acids. The CDR3 DNA sequence: TGCGCCAGCAGCTCGGGTTTCGCTCTTGCTGAAAAACTGTTTTTT. Translated: CASSSGFALAEKLFF.

This clone was counted once. The rearrangement links TRBV6-5 to TRBJ1-1; a weak D match, TRBD1 (5 bases). The CDR3 spans 15 residues. CDR1 and CDR2 (germline): MNHEY, SVGAGI. V lost 7 bases to trimming and J lost 0 bases, with 15 bases between them. The CDR3 region is CASKQGGGMNTEAFF. The CDR3 region has the DNA TGTGCCAGCAAGCAGGGTGGGGGGATGAACACTGAAGCTTTCTTT.

The CDR3 is CASTRDINQPQHF. CDR3 nucleotide sequence: TGTGCCAGCACCCGGGACATAAATCAGCCCCAGCATTTT. The chain is built from TRBV6-6 and TRBJ1-5, with a weak D call TRBD1 (6 bases). V gave up 7 bases and J gave up 4 bases, with 11 bases separating them. The germline V gene has CDR1 MNHNY and CDR2 SVGAGI (reference sequence). This CDR3 region has 13 residues.

The rearrangement links TRBV4-3 to TRBJ1-3, with D maybe TRBD1 (5 bases). The germline gives CDR1 LGHNA, CDR2 YSLEER. With 1 base removed from V and 8 bases from J, the gap between germline ends came to 9 bases. The CDR3 is made up of 13 amino acids. The CDR3 DNA reads TGCGCCAGCAGCCAAGTTGGAGGGGACACCATATATTTT. It specifies CASSQVGGDTIYF.

V is TRBV30 and J is TRBJ1-3; D unresolved. Germline-derived CDR1 and CDR2 are GTSNPN and SVGIG (reference sequence). The CDR3 is 14 residues long. V gave up 2 bases and J gave up 0 bases, with 8 bases separating them. The CDR3 region is CAWSPGYSGNTIYF. The CDR3 bases are TGTGCCTGGAGTCCCGGGTACTCTGGAAACACCATATATTTT.

The chain has TRBV4-1 and TRBJ1-1; D is ambiguous. V was shortened by 3 bases and J by 10 bases, with 15 bases between the two germline ends. The CDR3 extends over 13 amino acids. Germline lookup yields CDR1 MGHRA and CDR2 YSYEKL. DNA for the CDR3: TGCGCCAGCAGCCACGATCGGACCAGCGGAGCTTTCTTT. It yields the protein CASSHDRTSGAFF.

The V and J genes are TRBV29-1 and TRBJ1-2; 7 bases agree with TRBD1. V lost 4 bases, J lost 5 bases, and 7 bases stayed unmatched. Per the germline V gene, CDR1 is SQVTM and CDR2 is ANQGSEA. The CDR3 is made up of 13 amino acids. Here the CDR3 reads CSVGDSLGYGYTF. CDR3 bases: TGCAGCGTTGGGGACAGCCTGGGATATGGCTACACCTTC.

This chain connects TRBV7-2 to TRBJ2-1; D may be TRBD1 (6 bases). Deletions cut 2 bases from V and 9 bases from J, with 17 bases between. The CDR3 is 15 residues long. Germline lookup yields CDR1 SGHTA and CDR2 FQGNSA. The CDR3 reads CASSLQAAEGGEQFF. CDR3 bases: TGTGCCAGCAGCTTACAAGCGGCTGAAGGGGGTGAGCAGTTCTTC.

The chain combines TRBV5-6 with TRBJ2-1; the match to TRBD1 covers 8 bases. Germline V gene lookup returns CDR1 SGHDT and CDR2 YYEEEE. The CDR3 has 15 residues. J gave up 5 bases and V 2 bases, and 6 bases lay outside the gene matches. CDR3 in amino acids: CASSFVDRENNEQFF. In nucleotides, the CDR3 is TGTGCCAGCAGCTTCGTGGACAGGGAAAACAATGAGCAGTTCTTC.

This chain uses TRBV2 with TRBJ1-1; a possible D gene is TRBD1 (5 bases). V was trimmed by 6 bases and J by 4 bases, leaving 18 bases between them. Per germline, CDR1 SNHLY and CDR2 FYNNEI. The length of the CDR3 is 15 residues. CDR3 coding DNA: TGTGCCAGCAGCCCTACCTCAGGGACTGGCACTGAAGCTTTCTTT. This sequence encodes CASSPTSGTGTEAFF.

J is TRBJ2-5 and V is TRBV9, with D uncertain. The CDR3 runs 13 residues. Germline V gene sequence: CDR1 SGDLS, CDR2 YYNGEE. V was clipped by 4 bases and J by 1 base, with 8 bases between them. CDR3 in DNA: TGTGCCAGCAGCCCGAGTCCCCAAGAGACCCAGTACTTC. Its protein is CASSPSPQETQYF.

The chain couples TRBV10-3 to TRBJ2-7; perhaps TRBD2 as D (6 bases). There are 15 residues in the CDR3. Germline loops: CDR1 ENHRY, CDR2 SYGVKD. V was trimmed by 4 bases and J by 3 bases, leaving 16 bases between them. The CDR3 DNA is TGTGCCATCAGTGTAGGGGACGGGAGTTTCTACGAGCAGTACTTC. Protein product: CAISVGDGSFYEQYF.

V and J are TRBV5-6 and TRBJ1-5; possible D gene TRBD1, 5 bases. The CDR3 totals 16 residues. Germline CDR1 SGHDT, CDR2 YYEEEE. V was clipped by 3 bases and J by 4 bases, with 17 bases between them. The CDR3 DNA is TGTGCCAGCAGCTCCCCCGAGGGTCGGGGGAATCAGCCCCAGCATTTT. Its translation is CASSSPEGRGNQPQHF.

In its sample, this clone was seen once. This rearrangement joins TRBV6-5 to TRBJ2-1; the match to TRBD1 covers 8 bases. V lost 0 bases and J lost 9; bases outside the gene matches: 4. The CDR3 has 14 amino acids. Germline CDR1 is MNHEY and CDR2 is SVGAGI. CDR3 DNA: TGTGCCAGCAGTTACTCGAAGACAGGGGTTGAGCAGTTCTTC. Translation gives CASSYSKTGVEQFF.